The T cell receptor beta chain under discussion was sequenced for a study of blood T cells in healthy people across ages (dated by TCRdb to between 2015 and 2017). With respect to the entire study: In model experiments, roughly one uniquely barcoded TCR beta cDNA molecule per two T cells was captured by template switching. Four age groups were formed from the donors: young (average about 17 years), middle-aged (approximately 39), aged (62) and long-lived (about 80). Using the same blood draw, the study looked at two additional independent replicas of 1 million unique cDNA reads for two donors, one aged 18 to 30 and the other aged 80 or older. To avoid experimental bias, donors of different ages were distributed randomly across sequencing lanes. To track age-related changes in TCR beta repertoire diversity, the study relied on deep sequencing normalized with unique cDNA molecular identifiers.

The receptor library was made with 5' RACE. For sequencing, an Illumina HiSeq 2500 was employed. A second roughly 7 to 11 cycle PCR used a sample-barcoded 5' primer and a J-beta primer mix. Each TCR beta cDNA molecule received a unique molecular identifier from a template-switch 5' adaptor carrying 12 random nucleotides. At least 3 million CDR3-containing paired-end reads were obtained from each sample. First-strand cDNA synthesis was performed from all RNA using the Mint cDNA synthesis kit, with priming by a TRBC-specific oligonucleotide. Following uracil-DNA glycosylase treatment, all cDNA underwent a first 18-cycle PCR with the universal primers M1SS and BC2_uni_R. The authors' analysis ran thus. Normalization of each sample was performed by random selection of 1 million high-quality reads, each carrying a distinct molecular identifier. Reads with shared molecular identifiers were discarded instead of being binned into consensus sequences. MiTCR, with a Q25 quality threshold and the strictest error-elimination algorithm, was used for CDR3 identification, clonotype clustering and error correction. Lower-bound total TCR beta diversity was estimated with a nonparametric unseen species model using Euler transformation. TCRdb cleaned the public reads at Q25 with fastp, built clones with MiXCR and kept in-frame beta chains. CDR3 protein duplicates are merged, each entry listing the most common genes and DNA. These V and J calls rely on TCRdb rather than the paper's analysis. Across this sample there are 650,000 to 800,000 distinct CDR3 sequences, with roughly 44% seen only once. About 21% of the sample lies in the top ten.

This clonotype was counted between two and nine times. The antigen this receptor binds is unknown. Qualities for individual bases were not recorded, and no much larger clone is one base off. The paper's findings and limits, for the study overall: A strong correlation was found between observed TCR beta diversity and the percentage of naive T cells measured by flow cytometry. Estimates of total diversity from one million sequenced T cells were regarded as lower bounds and underestimates. Bulk unsorted PBMC profiling prevented conclusive comparison of naive and antigen-experienced compartments. Observed TCR beta diversity per million T cells fell roughly linearly with age, and a significant reduction was already apparent by age around 40. The CMV infection status of donors was not known, potentially confounding age-related changes in expanded clonotypes. Compared with the aged group, the long-lived group had more naive CD4+ T cells, fewer expanded clones and increased TCR diversity, suggesting age selection.

The roughly 39 donors, aged about 6 to 100 years, were systemically healthy Caucasian individuals from Russia. Each donor gave 8 to 10 milliliters of peripheral blood, drawn into EDTA-treated Vacutainer tubes. Ficoll-Paque density-gradient centrifugation was used to isolate PBMCs, with at least 7 million per sample. Trizol reagent was used to extract total RNA from the PBMCs, yielding at least 5 micrograms per sample. For every donor, flow cytometry on a PBMC aliquot measured the percentage of naive CD45RAhigh/CD27high T cells. V is pared back by 0 bases and J by 5 bases, with 8 bases lying between the germline termini. From the cysteine through the phenylalanine, the CDR3 covers 13 amino acids. The CDR3 DNA has 39 bases and is translated from base 1. Based on the germline V gene (reference sequence), the CDR1 and CDR2 sequences are DFQATT and SNEGSKA.

This receptor was obtained from a man between 60 and 75 years old in good health. The sequence links TRBV20-1 to TRBJ2-1, and possibly TRBD2, on 5 matching bases. Material for sequencing was blood. The CDR3 reads CSARDGLNNEQFF. At the DNA level, the sequence is TGCAGTGCTAGAGATGGACTTAACAATGAGCAGTTCTTC.